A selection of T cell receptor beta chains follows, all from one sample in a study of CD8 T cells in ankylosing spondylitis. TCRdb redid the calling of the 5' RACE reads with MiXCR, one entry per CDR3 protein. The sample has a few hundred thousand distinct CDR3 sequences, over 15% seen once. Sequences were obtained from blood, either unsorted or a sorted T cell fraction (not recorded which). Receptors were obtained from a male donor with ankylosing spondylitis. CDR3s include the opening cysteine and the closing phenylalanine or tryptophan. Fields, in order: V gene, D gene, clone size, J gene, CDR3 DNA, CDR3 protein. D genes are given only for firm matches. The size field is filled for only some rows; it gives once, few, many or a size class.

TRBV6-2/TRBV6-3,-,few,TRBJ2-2,TGTGCCAGCAGTTTACGAAGACCCGGGGAGCTGTTTTTT,CASSLRRPGELFF
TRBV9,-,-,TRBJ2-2,TGTGCCAGCAGCGTAGGCCCCGGGGACACCGGGGAGCTGTTTTTT,CASSVGPGDTGELFF
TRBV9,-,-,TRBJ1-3,TGTGCCAGCAGCGTAGGCCCAGGGGCCGGAAACACCATATATTTT,CASSVGPGAGNTIYF
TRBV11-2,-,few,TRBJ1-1,TGTGCCAGCAGCTTAGGTGGGTCTATCATGAACACTGAAGCTTTCTTT,CASSLGGSIMNTEAFF
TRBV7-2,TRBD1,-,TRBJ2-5,TGTGCCAGCAGCTTATCTACCGGGACAGGAAAAGAGACCCAGTACTTC,CASSLSTGTGKETQYF
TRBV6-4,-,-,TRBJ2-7,TGTGCCAGCAGTGTTGGACTAACCTACGAGCAGTACTTC,CASSVGLTYEQYF
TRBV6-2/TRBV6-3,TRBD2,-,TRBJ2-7,TGTGCCAGCAGAGAGACCGGACTAGGTCTCGAGCAGTACTTC,CASRETGLGLEQYF
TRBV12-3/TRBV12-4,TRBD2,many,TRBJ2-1,TGTGCCAGCACCCGGGGGGGACAAGGGTACAATGAGCAGTTCTTC,CASTRGGQGYNEQFF
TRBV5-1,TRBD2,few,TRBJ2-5,TGCGCCAGCAGCTTGGCCGGACTAGTGCAACAAGAGACCCAGTACTTC,CASSLAGLVQQETQYF
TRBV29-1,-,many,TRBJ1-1,TGCAGCGTTGACCGTGGGACTGAAGCTTTCTTT,CSVDRGTEAFF
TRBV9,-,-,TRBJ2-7,TGTGCCAGCAGCCCGGGGGGCACCCCCTACGAGCAGTACTTC,CASSPGGTPYEQYF
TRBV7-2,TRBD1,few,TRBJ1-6,TGTGCCAGCACCCTATTGGGGCAGGGGGCTTCACCCCTCCACTTT,CASTLLGQGASPLHF
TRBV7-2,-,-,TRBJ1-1,TGTGCCAGCAGCTTACCGGGACACAATATTGAAGCTTTCTTT,CASSLPGHNIEAFF
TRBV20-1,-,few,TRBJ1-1,TGCAGTGCGGGCCAGCCCGGGGAGAACACTGAAGCTTTCTTT,CSAGQPGENTEAFF
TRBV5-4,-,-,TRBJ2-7,TGTGCCAGCAGCAGGACTGAATCCTACGAGCAGTACTTC,CASSRTESYEQYF
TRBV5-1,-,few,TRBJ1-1,TGCGCCAGCAGCTTGTTTGATTTGAACACTGAAGCTTTCTTT,CASSLFDLNTEAFF
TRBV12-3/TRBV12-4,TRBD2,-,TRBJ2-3,TGTGCCAGCAGCCGACCCCCATGGACTAGTACAGATACGCAGTATTTT,CASSRPPWTSTDTQYF
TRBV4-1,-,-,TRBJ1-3,TGCGCCAGCAGCCCTAATCGACAGGCCAGCTCTGGAAACACCATATATTTT,CASSPNRQASSGNTIYF
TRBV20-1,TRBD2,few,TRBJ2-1,TGCAGTGCCTCCGCCGGGACTAGTGTCTACAATGAGCAGTTCTTC,CSASAGTSVYNEQFF
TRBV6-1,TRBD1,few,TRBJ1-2,TGTGCCAGCAGTGGCCAGGGGGCTGGGGACTATGGCTACACCTTC,CASSGQGAGDYGYTF
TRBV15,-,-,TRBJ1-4,TGTGCCACCAGCAGAGCGGGTGAAAAACTGTTTTTT,CATSRAGEKLFF
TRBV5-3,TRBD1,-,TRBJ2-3,TGTGCCAGAAGCCTTTGGACAGGACCGATTATTAGCACAGATACGCAGTATTTT,CARSLWTGPIISTDTQYF
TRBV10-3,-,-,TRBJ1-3,TGTGCCATCCAGGAGAGCTCTGGAAACACCATATATTTT,CAIQESSGNTIYF
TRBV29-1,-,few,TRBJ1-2,TGCAGCGCACATGAGGACTATGGCTACACCTTC,CSAHEDYGYTF
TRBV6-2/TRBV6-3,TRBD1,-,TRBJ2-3,TGTGCCAGCCTGAGGTCAGGGGGCGGAGATACGCAGTATTTT,CASLRSGGGDTQYF
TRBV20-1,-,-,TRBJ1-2,TGCAGTGCCGTAAAAGGGGGTGGCTACACCTTC,CSAVKGGGYTF
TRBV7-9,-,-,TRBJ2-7,TGTGCCAGCAGCGCTGCTCCCAGCTCCTGCCAGTACTTC,CASSAAPSSCQYF
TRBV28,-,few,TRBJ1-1,TGTGCCAGCACCCTGAGCAGGACCAACACTGAAGCTTTCTTT,CASTLSRTNTEAFF
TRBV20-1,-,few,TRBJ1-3,TGCAGTGCTAAAGGGGTGGGAAACACCATATATTTT,CSAKGVGNTIYF
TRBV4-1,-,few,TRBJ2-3,TGCGCCAGCAGCCAGGATGCCGCGATGGGCCGGAGAGATACGCAGTATTTT,CASSQDAAMGRRDTQYF
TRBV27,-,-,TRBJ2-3,TGTGCCAGCAGTCTGCTAATCCGGGGGAGCCCAGATACGCAGTATTTT,CASSLLIRGSPDTQYF
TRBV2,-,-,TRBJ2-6,TGTGCCAGCACCCGGGGGGCTACCGGGGCCAACGTCCTGACTTTC,CASTRGATGANVLTF
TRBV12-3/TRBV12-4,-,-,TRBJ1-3,TGTGCCAGCAGCCACAGACAGGCCTCTGACAACACCATATATTTT,CASSHRQASDNTIYF
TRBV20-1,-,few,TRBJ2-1,TGCAGTGCCGCTACCCTAAGCGGTAGCTCCTACAATGAGCAGTTCTTC,CSAATLSGSSYNEQFF
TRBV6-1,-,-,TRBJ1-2,TGTGCCAGCAGTGAAGCAGGACAGAGCTATGGCTACACCTTC,CASSEAGQSYGYTF
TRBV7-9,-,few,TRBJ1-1,TGTGCCAGCAGCTCCGAACAGGGTTATTTGAACACTGAAGCTTTCTTT,CASSSEQGYLNTEAFF
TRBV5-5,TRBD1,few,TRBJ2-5,TGTGCCAGCAGCCGACAGGGGACCCAAGAGACCCAGTACTTC,CASSRQGTQETQYF